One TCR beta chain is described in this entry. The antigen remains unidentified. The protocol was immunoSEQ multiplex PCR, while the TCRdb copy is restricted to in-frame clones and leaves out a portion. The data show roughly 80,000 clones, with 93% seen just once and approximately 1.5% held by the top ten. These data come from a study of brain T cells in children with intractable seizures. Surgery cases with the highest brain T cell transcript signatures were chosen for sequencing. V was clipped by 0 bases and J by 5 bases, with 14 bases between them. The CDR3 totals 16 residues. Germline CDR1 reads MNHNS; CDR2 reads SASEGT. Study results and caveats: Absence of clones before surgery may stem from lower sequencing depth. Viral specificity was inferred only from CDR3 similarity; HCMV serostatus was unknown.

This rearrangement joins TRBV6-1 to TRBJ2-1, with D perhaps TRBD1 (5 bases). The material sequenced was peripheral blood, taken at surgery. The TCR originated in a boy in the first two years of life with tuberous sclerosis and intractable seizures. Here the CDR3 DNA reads TGTGCCAGCAGTGAAGCGCCCAGGGTAGGGAACAATGAGCAGTTCTTC. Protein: CASSEAPRVGNNEQFF.